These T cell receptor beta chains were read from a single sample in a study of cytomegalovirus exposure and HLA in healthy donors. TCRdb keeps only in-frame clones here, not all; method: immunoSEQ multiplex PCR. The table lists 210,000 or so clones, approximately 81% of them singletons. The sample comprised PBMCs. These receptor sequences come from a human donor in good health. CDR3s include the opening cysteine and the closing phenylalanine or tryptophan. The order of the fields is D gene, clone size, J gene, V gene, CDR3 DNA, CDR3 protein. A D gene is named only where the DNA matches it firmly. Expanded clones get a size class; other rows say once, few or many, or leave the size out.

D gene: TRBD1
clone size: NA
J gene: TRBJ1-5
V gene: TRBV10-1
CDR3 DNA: TGCGCCAGCAGGGGACAGGCCATGTGGGGCAATCAGCCCCAGCATTTT
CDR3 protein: CASRGQAMWGNQPQHF

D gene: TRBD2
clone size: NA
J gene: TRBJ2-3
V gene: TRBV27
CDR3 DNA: TGTGCCAGCAGTGAGAGCGGGGTTAGCACAGATACGCAGTATTTT
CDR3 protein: CASSESGVSTDTQYF

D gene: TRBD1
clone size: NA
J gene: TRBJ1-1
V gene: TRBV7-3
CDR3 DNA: TGTGCCAGCAGCTTATATGGGACAGTAGGCGCTGAAGCTTTCTTT
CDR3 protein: CASSLYGTVGAEAFF

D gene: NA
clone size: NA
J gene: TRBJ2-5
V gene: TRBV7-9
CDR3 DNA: TGTGCCAGCAGCTTAGCGGGCACGGGGGTGCAAGAGACCCAGTACTTC
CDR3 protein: CASSLAGTGVQETQYF

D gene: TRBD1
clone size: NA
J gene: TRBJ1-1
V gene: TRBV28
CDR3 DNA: TGTGCCAGCAGTTCGACAGGGGTTAGTCCTGAAGCTTTCTTT
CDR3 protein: CASSSTGVSPEAFF

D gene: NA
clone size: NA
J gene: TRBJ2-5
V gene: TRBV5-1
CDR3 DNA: TGCGCCAGCAGCGTAAATACGGGATCCCAGTACTTC
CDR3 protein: CASSVNTGSQYF

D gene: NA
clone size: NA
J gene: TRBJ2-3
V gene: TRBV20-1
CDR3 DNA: TGCAGTGCCCGAGCGGGAGATACGCAGTATTTT
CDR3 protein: CSARAGDTQYF

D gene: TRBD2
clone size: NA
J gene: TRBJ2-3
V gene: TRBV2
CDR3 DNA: TGTGCCAGCAGAAAATCCAGCGGGATGGGTGATACGCAGTATTTT
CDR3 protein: CASRKSSGMGDTQYF

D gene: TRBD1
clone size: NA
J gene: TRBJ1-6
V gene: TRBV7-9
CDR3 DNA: TGTGCCAGCAGTCAGACAGGGCTGGTTAATTCACCCCTCCACTTT
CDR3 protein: CASSQTGLVNSPLHF

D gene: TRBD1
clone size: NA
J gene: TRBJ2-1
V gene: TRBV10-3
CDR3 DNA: TGTGCCATCAGTAATTCGGGACAGGTGAATGAGCAGTTCTTC
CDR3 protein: CAISNSGQVNEQFF

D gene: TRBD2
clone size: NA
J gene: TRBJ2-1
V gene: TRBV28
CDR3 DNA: TGTGCCAGCAGTTTTTCAAGCGGGAGGGAGTTTAATGAGCAGTTCTTC
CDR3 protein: CASSFSSGREFNEQFF

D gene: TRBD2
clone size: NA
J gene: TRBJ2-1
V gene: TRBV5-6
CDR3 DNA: TGTGCCAGCAGCTTGGTGGGACTAGCGGGAGGGAATGAGCAGTTCTTC
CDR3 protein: CASSLVGLAGGNEQFF

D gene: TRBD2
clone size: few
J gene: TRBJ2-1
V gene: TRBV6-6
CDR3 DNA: TGTGCCAGCAGTTACTTTCCTAGCGGGAGTTCCAATGAGCAGTTCTTC
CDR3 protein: CASSYFPSGSSNEQFF

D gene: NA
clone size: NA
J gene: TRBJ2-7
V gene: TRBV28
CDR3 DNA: TGTGCCATTAGTGAGTCATCCGAGCAGTACTTC
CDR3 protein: CAISESSEQYF

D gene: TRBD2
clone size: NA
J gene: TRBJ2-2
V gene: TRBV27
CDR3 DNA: TGTGCCAGCAGTAAGGGACTAGCGGGAGGGCGGGAGCTGTTTTTT
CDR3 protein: CASSKGLAGGRELFF

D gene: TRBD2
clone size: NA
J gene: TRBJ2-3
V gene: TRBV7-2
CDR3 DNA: TGTGCCAGCAGCTTAGGTCGCGGGAGGGCCCTCGCTACGCAGTATTTT
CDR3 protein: CASSLGRGRALATQYF

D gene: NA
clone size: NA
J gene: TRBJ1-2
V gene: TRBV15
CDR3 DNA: TGTGCCACCAGCAGAGATGACAGCTATGGCTACACCTTC
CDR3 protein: CATSRDDSYGYTF

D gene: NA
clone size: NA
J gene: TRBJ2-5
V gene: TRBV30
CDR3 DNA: TGTGCCTGGATTGGGTTCGAAGAGGGGGAGCACCCAAAAGAGACCCAGTACTTC
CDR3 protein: CAWIGFEEGEHPKETQYF

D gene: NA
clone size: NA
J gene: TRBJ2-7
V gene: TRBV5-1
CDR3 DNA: TGCGCCAGCACCACCTCTAAGGGCGGGACGCCCGAGCAGTACTTC
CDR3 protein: CASTTSKGGTPEQYF

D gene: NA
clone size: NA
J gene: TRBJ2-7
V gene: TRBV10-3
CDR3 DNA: TGTGCCATCAGATCAGGGTCCTACGAGCAGTACTTC
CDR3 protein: CAIRSGSYEQYF

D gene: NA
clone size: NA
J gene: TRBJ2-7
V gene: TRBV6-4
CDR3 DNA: TGTGCCAGGAACGACAGGACGGGACTACCGGAGACCTACGAGCAGTACTTC
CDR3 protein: CARNDRTGLPETYEQYF

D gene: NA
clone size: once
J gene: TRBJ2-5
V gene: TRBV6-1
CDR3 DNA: TGTGCCAGCAGTCCGTCCGGGAGTCACCAAGAGACCCAGTACTTC
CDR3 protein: CASSPSGSHQETQYF

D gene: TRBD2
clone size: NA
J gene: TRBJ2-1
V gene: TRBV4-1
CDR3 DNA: TGCGCCAGCAGCCAGCCTAGCGGGAGGGATGAGCAGTTCTTC
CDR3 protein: CASSQPSGRDEQFF

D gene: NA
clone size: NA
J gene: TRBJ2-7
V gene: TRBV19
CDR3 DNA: TGTGCCAGTAACCGAAGACATACGAACTCCTACGAGCAGTACTTC
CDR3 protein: CASNRRHTNSYEQYF

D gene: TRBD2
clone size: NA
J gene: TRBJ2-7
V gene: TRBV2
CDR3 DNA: TGTGCCAGCATGGAGACTAGCGGCTCCTACGAGCAGTACTTC
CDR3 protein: CASMETSGSYEQYF

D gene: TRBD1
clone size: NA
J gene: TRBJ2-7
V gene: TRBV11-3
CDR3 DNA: TGTGCCAGCAGCTTCATATATGAGACAGGGCCTCCTAGGGACGAGCAGTACTTC
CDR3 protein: CASSFIYETGPPRDEQYF